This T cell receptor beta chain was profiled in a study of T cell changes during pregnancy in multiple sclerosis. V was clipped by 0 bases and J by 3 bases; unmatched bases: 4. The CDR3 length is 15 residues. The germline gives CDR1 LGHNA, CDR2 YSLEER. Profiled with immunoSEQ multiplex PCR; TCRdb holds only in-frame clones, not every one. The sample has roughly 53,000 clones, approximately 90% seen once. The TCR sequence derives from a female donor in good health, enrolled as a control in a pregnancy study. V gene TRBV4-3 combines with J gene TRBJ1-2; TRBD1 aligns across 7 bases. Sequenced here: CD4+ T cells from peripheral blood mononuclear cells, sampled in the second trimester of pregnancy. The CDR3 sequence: CASSQDRQGDYGYTF. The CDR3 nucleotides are TGCGCCAGCAGCCAAGATCGCCAGGGGGACTATGGCTACACCTTC.